This paragraph reports one T cell receptor (beta chain). Its antigen remains undetermined. The junction shows a germline mismatch at one end, possibly a read error. This sample is drawn from a study of T cell changes during pregnancy in multiple sclerosis (dated 2019 in TCRdb). Regarding the complete study: In women with multiple sclerosis, the researchers looked at how the T cell repertoire shifted as pregnancy progressed.

Receptor amplification or capture employed the immunoSEQ multiplex PCR assay. As stored in TCRdb, this immuneACCESS dataset retains in-frame rearrangements with V and J assigned. A fraction of the clones does not appear; measured against another copy, unresolved V genes explain less than half of the discrepancy, and the remainder lacks a known reason. The sample records some 41,000 clones, around 90% of which are singletons. Jointly, the top ten make up 1.4% of the sample. CDR1 and CDR2 are drawn from the germline V gene (reference sequence): SSHAT, FNYEAQ. From the cysteine up to the phenylalanine, the CDR3 has a length of 21 residues. Just the 63-base CDR3 DNA is kept, in frame starting at base 1.

The chain uses TRBV7-7 and TRBJ1-5; matching of 5 bases hints at TRBD1 as the D gene. This clonotype originated in a female donor with multiple sclerosis, enrolled in a pregnancy study. Sequencing was done on a sample of PBMCs (not recorded whether the cells were cultured). The sequence in DNA is TGTGCTAGCAGCTTAAGAGCCGGGGGAGAATTTTGTGTCAAAGGCAATCAGCCCCAGCATTTT. Translated, this is CASSLRAGGEFCVKGNQPQHF. Extended through the reference TRBV7-7 and TRBJ1-5 proteins, this CDR3 yields the full variable domain: GAGVSQSPRYKVTKRGQDVTLRCDPISSHATLYWYQQALGQGPEFLTYFNYEAQPDKSGLPSDRFSAERPEGSISTLTIQRTEQRDSAMYRCASSLRAGGEFCVKGNQPQHFGDGTRLSIL.